These T cell receptor beta chains were read from a single sample in a study of molecular identifiers for immune sequencing clone quantification. TCRdb recomputed calls from the PCR reads with MiXCR, one row per CDR3 protein. This table has under 650,000 distinct CDR3 sequences, about 20% appearing once. Sequenced sample: naive CD8+ T cells from blood, with Jurkat cell RNA spiked in. The receptor set was obtained from a human donor in good health. Some libraries in this study had Jurkat cell RNA spiked in. Each CDR3 is given with its conserved first and last residue. The D gene is left open where the match is weak. The size entry is marked missing in some rows and otherwise reads once, few, many or a size class.

size,V,J,D,CDR3,DNA
many,TRBV19,TRBJ1-5,.,CASSIGGFRPQHF,TGTGCCAGTAGTATCGGGGGATTCAGGCCCCAGCATTTT
many,TRBV2,TRBJ1-2,TRBD1,CASSEEGASYYGYTF,TGTGCCAGCAGTGAGGAGGGGGCTAGCTACTATGGCTACACCTTC
.,TRBV19,TRBJ1-5,TRBD1,CASSIGQGLNNQPQHF,TGTGCCAGTAGTATAGGACAGGGGTTAAACAATCAGCCCCAGCATTTT
many,TRBV4-1,TRBJ2-7,TRBD2,CASSPSGGPSYEQYF,TGCGCCAGCAGCCCTAGCGGGGGCCCATCCTACGAGCAGTACTTC
many,TRBV29-1,TRBJ2-3,.,CSVEGLRGRTNTDTQYF,TGCAGCGTGGAGGGCCTTAGGGGCCGAACAAACACAGATACGCAGTATTTT
many,TRBV7-9,TRBJ2-3,.,CASSFDRTTSTDTQYF,TGTGCCAGCAGCTTTGACAGGACCACTAGCACAGATACGCAGTATTTT
many,TRBV10-2,TRBJ1-2,.,CASSEGSTSPYGYTF,TGCGCCAGCAGTGAGGGGTCCACTTCACCCTATGGCTACACCTTC
many,TRBV9,TRBJ2-7,TRBD1,CASSTQGGEQYF,TGTGCCAGCAGCACACAGGGGGGCGAGCAGTACTTC
.,TRBV27,TRBJ2-3,TRBD1,CASSPARTGGTDTQYF,TGTGCCAGCAGTCCCGCCCGGACAGGGGGGACAGATACGCAGTATTTT
.,TRBV29-1,TRBJ1-1,.,CSVRGVGDNGNTEAFF,TGCAGCGTGCGGGGGGTTGGGGACAACGGGAACACTGAAGCTTTCTTT
many,TRBV7-9,TRBJ1-1,TRBD1,CASSGRTGPDTEAFF,TGTGCCAGCAGCGGACGGACAGGGCCCGACACTGAAGCTTTCTTT
.,TRBV21-1,TRBJ2-7,.,CASRPGLEYEQYF,TGTGCCAGCAGGCCGGGACTAGAATACGAGCAGTACTTC
.,TRBV6-2/TRBV6-3,TRBJ2-3,TRBD2,CASSKTSGGTGTQYF,TGTGCCAGCAGTAAGACTAGCGGGGGAACTGGTACGCAGTATTTT
many,TRBV13,TRBJ2-7,.,CASSPDGRFYEQYF,TGTGCCAGCAGCCCGGACGGACGGTTCTACGAGCAGTACTTC
many,TRBV12-3/TRBV12-4,TRBJ1-1,.,CASLMRGATEAFF,TGTGCCAGCCTAATGAGGGGTGCCACTGAAGCTTTCTTT
many,TRBV5-6,TRBJ2-1,TRBD1,CASTERGQGIYNEQFF,TGTGCCAGCACCGAAAGGGGACAGGGGATCTACAATGAGCAGTTCTTC
.,TRBV28,TRBJ2-1,.,CASSFVWSLANQYDEQFF,TGTGCCAGCAGTTTCGTATGGTCGCTGGCGAATCAGTACGATGAGCAGTTCTTC
many,TRBV4-1,TRBJ1-4,.,CASSQDLPGQYSNEKLFF,TGCGCCAGCAGCCAAGATCTTCCAGGACAGTACTCTAATGAAAAACTGTTTTTT
many,TRBV7-6,TRBJ2-2,.,CASSLDFFHANTGELFF,TGTGCCAGCAGCTTAGATTTTTTCCACGCGAACACCGGGGAGCTGTTTTTT
.,TRBV5-4,TRBJ2-1,.,CASSLVAGLEDEQFF,TGTGCCAGCAGCTTGGTAGCAGGGTTAGAGGATGAGCAGTTCTTC
many,TRBV5-1,TRBJ2-7,.,CASSLAGVTYEQYF,TGCGCCAGCAGCTTAGCCGGGGTAACCTACGAGCAGTACTTC
.,TRBV5-1,TRBJ1-4,.,CVSSLNVFSEKLFF,TGCGTCAGCAGCTTGAACGTATTTTCGGAAAAACTGTTTTTT
many,TRBV7-2,TRBJ2-3,.,CAAGIATDTQYF,TGTGCCGCTGGGATAGCCACAGATACGCAGTATTTT
many,TRBV20-1,TRBJ2-2,.,CSARDHTGELFF,TGCAGTGCAAGGGATCACACCGGGGAGCTGTTTTTT
few,TRBV6-5,TRBJ2-1,.,CASSYSEQVWSNEQFF,TGTGCCAGCAGTTACTCGGAACAGGTTTGGAGCAATGAGCAGTTCTTC
many,TRBV14,TRBJ2-1,TRBD1,CASSLRDILGDRVYEQFF,TGTGCCAGCAGCCTAAGAGACATACTCGGGGACAGGGTCTATGAGCAGTTCTTC
few,TRBV4-3,TRBJ1-5,.,CASSPYRAQPQHF,TGCGCCAGCAGCCCATACAGGGCTCAGCCCCAGCATTTT
many,TRBV4-1,TRBJ2-3,.,CASSQRTESTDTQYF,TGCGCCAGCAGCCAGCGGACAGAGAGCACAGATACGCAGTATTTT
.,TRBV9,TRBJ2-5,TRBD1,CASSTGQGQETQYF,TGTGCCAGCAGCACAGGACAGGGTCAAGAGACCCAGTACTTC
.,TRBV29-1,TRBJ1-2,.,CSVEDWGHRGGEYGYTF,TGCAGCGTTGAAGATTGGGGACATCGAGGTGGGGAGTATGGCTACACCTTC
few,TRBV6-2/TRBV6-3,TRBJ2-7,.,CASSGVLFYEQYF,TGTGCCAGCAGTGGGGTCTTGTTCTACGAGCAGTACTTC
many,TRBV3-1,TRBJ2-3,.,CASSQVPLGGRDTQYF,TGTGCCAGCAGCCAAGTGCCCTTGGGGGGTCGAGATACGCAGTATTTT
few,TRBV19,TRBJ2-7,.,CASSMFDTNEQYF,TGTGCCAGTAGTATGTTCGACACAAACGAGCAGTACTTC
many,TRBV20-1,TRBJ2-4,.,CSADSGLAKNIQYF,TGCAGTGCCGATAGCGGACTAGCCAAAAACATTCAGTACTTC
.,TRBV12-3/TRBV12-4,TRBJ2-1,TRBD2,CASSRGLSGGAYNEQFF,TGTGCCAGCAGCAGGGGGCTCAGCGGGGGGGCCTACAATGAGCAGTTCTTC
.,TRBV11-2,TRBJ2-5,TRBD1,CASSLDEGQGVETQYF,TGTGCCAGCAGCTTAGATGAGGGACAGGGAGTCGAGACCCAGTACTTC
few,TRBV3-1,TRBJ2-7,.,CASSQEPGWDEQYF,TGTGCCAGCAGCCAAGAGCCGGGTTGGGACGAGCAGTACTTC
.,TRBV7-2,TRBJ2-2,.,CTTQEGGYTGELFF,TGTACCACCCAAGAGGGGGGATATACCGGGGAGCTGTTTTTT
many,TRBV11-3,TRBJ2-4,.,CASSRGNKNIQYF,TGTGCCAGCAGCCGGGGGAACAAAAACATTCAGTACTTC
many,TRBV12-3/TRBV12-4,TRBJ1-5,.,CASRQQGSYQPQHF,TGTGCCAGCAGACAACAGGGTTCTTATCAGCCCCAGCATTTT
many,TRBV27,TRBJ1-5,.,CASSLRAGSYQPQHF,TGTGCCAGCAGTCTGAGGGCAGGGTCTTATCAGCCCCAGCATTTT
many,TRBV12-3/TRBV12-4,TRBJ1-1,.,CASSLGGTKRFF,TGTGCCAGCAGTTTAGGCGGCACAAAACGCTTCTTT
many,TRBV5-1,TRBJ2-5,.,CASSLRGGHETQYF,TGCGCCAGCAGCCTGAGGGGGGGCCATGAGACCCAGTACTTC
.,TRBV3-2,TRBJ2-4,.,CASSQKDLKNVFPPEVCQYF,TGTGCCAGCAGCCAAAAGGACCTGAAAAACGTGTTCCCACCCGAGGTCTGTCAGTACTTC
many,TRBV4-1,TRBJ2-1,.,CASSQEIGALYNEQFF,TGCGCCAGCAGCCAAGAAATCGGGGCCCTCTACAATGAGCAGTTCTTC
.,TRBV6-5,TRBJ2-7,.,CASSYSIAGYNYEQYF,TGTGCCAGCAGTTACTCGATTGCAGGGTACAACTACGAGCAGTACTTC
.,TRBV19,TRBJ2-7,.,CASSTGFIDEQYF,TGTGCCAGTAGTACAGGGTTCATCGACGAGCAGTACTTC
many,TRBV27,TRBJ1-5,.,CASSLILGSQPQHF,TGTGCCAGCAGTCTGATTCTCGGGTCTCAGCCCCAGCATTTT
many,TRBV4-1,TRBJ2-3,.,CASSQDLRRTDTQYF,TGCGCCAGCAGCCAAGATCTCAGACGCACAGATACGCAGTATTTT
.,TRBV11-3,TRBJ2-2,.,CASSFSDTRDTGELFF,TGTGCCAGCAGCTTTTCAGATACAAGGGACACCGGGGAGCTGTTTTTT
many,TRBV7-6,TRBJ2-1,.,CASSPPWAGEGSYNEQFF,TGTGCCAGCAGCCCACCCTGGGCCGGCGAAGGTTCCTACAATGAGCAGTTCTTC
.,TRBV6-2/TRBV6-3,TRBJ2-7,.,CASSYADSHSYGQYF,TGTGCCAGCAGTTATGCGGACAGCCACTCCTACGGGCAGTACTTC
many,TRBV9,TRBJ2-7,TRBD2,CASSVGGAGVVYEQYF,TGTGCCAGCAGCGTAGGAGGAGCGGGGGTCGTATACGAGCAGTACTTC
many,TRBV4-3,TRBJ2-7,.,CASSQELVYEQYF,TGCGCCAGCAGCCAAGAATTGGTTTACGAGCAGTACTTC
few,TRBV11-2,TRBJ2-3,TRBD1,CASSSPGTGGRTDTQYF,TGTGCCAGCAGCTCCCCCGGGACAGGGGGCCGAACAGATACGCAGTATTTT
many,TRBV28,TRBJ2-3,.,CASRLRGLTDTQYF,TGTGCCAGCAGACTCCGGGGTCTCACAGATACGCAGTATTTT
many,TRBV5-1,TRBJ2-1,.,CASPIAGSYNEQFF,TGCGCCAGCCCCATTGCCGGCTCCTACAATGAGCAGTTCTTC
few,TRBV7-9,TRBJ2-3,.,CASSSGWGGVRADTQYF,TGTGCCAGCAGCTCCGGGTGGGGCGGGGTACGAGCAGATACGCAGTATTTT
few,TRBV4-3,TRBJ1-3,.,CASSQSRAGIRSGNTIYF,TGCGCCAGCAGCCAATCCCGGGCAGGGATCCGCTCTGGAAACACCATATATTTT